This TCR beta chain was recovered during a study of shared clonotypes between healthy human individuals. Overall study: CD8 memory received one plate per donor, CD8 naive two, CD4 memory three and CD4 naive three.

Evenly divided among several immunoSEQ plates was the genomic DNA of each subset. TCRdb keeps only in-frame clones here, not all; method: immunoSEQ multiplex PCR. The sample shows 850,000 to 1,200,000 clones, 65% to 80% of them seen only once. Trimming cost V 4 bases and J 9 bases; bases outside gene matches: 9. The CDR3 is 14 residues long. Germline CDR1 SGHDN, CDR2 FVKESK. Study observations and caveats: Among donors, the sharing of clonotypes was expected to be influenced by sequencing depth. Against clonotypes common to all four donors, non-shared ones had lower generation probabilities.

On this clone itself: Its specificity is unknown.

Sequenced input: memory CD4+ T cells sorted from blood. Subset indicated: CD45RA-negative fraction. The chain carries TRBV14 and TRBJ1-5; 7 nucleotides match TRBD1. The source of this sequence is a man younger than 35 in good health. DNA for the CDR3: TGTGCCAGCAGCCTTGGGACAGCCTCAGGGCCCCAGCATTTT. Its protein product is CASSLGTASGPQHF.